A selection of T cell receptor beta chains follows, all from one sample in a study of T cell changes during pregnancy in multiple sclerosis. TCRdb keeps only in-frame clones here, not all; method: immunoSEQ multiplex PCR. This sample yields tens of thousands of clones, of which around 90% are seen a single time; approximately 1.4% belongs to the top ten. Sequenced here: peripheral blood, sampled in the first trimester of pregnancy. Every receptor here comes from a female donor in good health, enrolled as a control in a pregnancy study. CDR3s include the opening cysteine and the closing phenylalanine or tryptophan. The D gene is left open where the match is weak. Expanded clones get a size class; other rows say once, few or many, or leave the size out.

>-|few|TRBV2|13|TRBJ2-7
CASSLEGTYEQYF
TGTGCCAGCAGTTTGGAGGGAACCTACGAGCAGTACTTC
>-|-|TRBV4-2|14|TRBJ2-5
CASSQVPGAETQYF
TGTGCCAGCAGCCAAGTACCAGGGGCGGAGACCCAGTACTTC
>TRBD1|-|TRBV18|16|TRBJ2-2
CASSPKTGGYTGELFF
TGTGCCAGCTCACCGAAGACAGGGGGCTACACCGGGGAGCTGTTTTTT
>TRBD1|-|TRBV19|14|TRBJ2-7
CASSPGTGFYEQYF
TGTGCCAGTAGCCCCGGGACAGGGTTCTACGAGCAGTACTTC
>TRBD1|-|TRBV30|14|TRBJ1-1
CAWSSTGGNTEAFF
TGTGCCTGGAGTAGCACAGGGGGTAACACTGAAGCTTTCTTT
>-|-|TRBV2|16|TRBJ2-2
CASSGRTIPNTGELFF
TGTGCCAGCAGTGGCCGGACAATTCCGAACACCGGGGAGCTGTTTTTT
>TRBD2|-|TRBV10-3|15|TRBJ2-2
CAISPGLDYTGELFF
TGTGCCATCAGTCCGGGACTAGATTACACCGGGGAGCTGTTTTTT
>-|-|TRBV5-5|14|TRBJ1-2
CASSLPALGGGYTF
TGTGCCAGCAGCTTGCCCGCCCTAGGCGGGGGCTACACCTTC
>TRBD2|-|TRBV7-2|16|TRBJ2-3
CASSLGGRGRGDTQYF
TGTGCCAGCAGCTTAGGAGGACGGGGGAGGGGAGATACGCAGTATTTT
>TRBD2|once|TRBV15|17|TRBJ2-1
CATSREQTSGRVNEQFF
TGTGCCACCAGCAGAGAACAGACTAGCGGGAGAGTAAATGAGCAGTTCTTC
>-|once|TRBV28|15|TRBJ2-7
CASSPGRRGSHEQYF
TGTGCCAGCAGCCCTGGACGGCGGGGCTCGCACGAGCAGTACTTC
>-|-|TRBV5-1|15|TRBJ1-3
CASSEDSLTGNTIYF
TGCGCCAGCAGCGAGGACAGTTTGACTGGAAACACCATATATTTT
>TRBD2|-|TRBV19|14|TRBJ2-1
CASRGLAGEGEQFF
TGTGCCAGTAGGGGACTAGCGGGAGAAGGTGAGCAGTTCTTC
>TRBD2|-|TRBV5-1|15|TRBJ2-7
CASSLLAGASYEQYF
TGCGCCAGCAGCCTACTAGCGGGGGCCTCCTACGAGCAGTACTTC
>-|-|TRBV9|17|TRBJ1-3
CASSVTSTVSSGNTIYF
TGTGCCAGCAGCGTTACTTCTACGGTGAGCTCTGGAAACACCATATATTTT
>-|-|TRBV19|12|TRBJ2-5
CASSNHGETQYF
TGTGCCAGTAGCAACCACGGGGAGACCCAGTACTTC
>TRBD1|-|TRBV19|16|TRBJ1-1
CASSSGQGWLNTEAFF
TGTGCCAGTAGTTCAGGACAGGGGTGGTTGAACACTGAAGCTTTCTTT